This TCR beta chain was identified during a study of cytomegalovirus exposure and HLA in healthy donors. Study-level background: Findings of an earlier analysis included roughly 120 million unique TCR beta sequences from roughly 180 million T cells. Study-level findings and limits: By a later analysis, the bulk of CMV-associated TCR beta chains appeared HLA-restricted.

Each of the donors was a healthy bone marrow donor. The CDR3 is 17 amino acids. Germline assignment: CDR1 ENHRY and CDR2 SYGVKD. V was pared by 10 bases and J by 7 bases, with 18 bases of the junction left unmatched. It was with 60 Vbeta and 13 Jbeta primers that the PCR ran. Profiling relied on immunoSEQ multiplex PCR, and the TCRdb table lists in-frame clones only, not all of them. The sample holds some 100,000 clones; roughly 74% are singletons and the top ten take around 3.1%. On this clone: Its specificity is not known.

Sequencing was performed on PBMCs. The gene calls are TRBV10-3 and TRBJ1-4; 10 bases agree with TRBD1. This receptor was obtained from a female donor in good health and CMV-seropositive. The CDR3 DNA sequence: TGTGCCACCGAGAGGGACAGGGGATCTATTCGAGGTGAAAAACTGTTTTTT. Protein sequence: CATERDRGSIRGEKLFF.